The sequence of this TCR beta chain was determined in a study of beta chain features in type 1 diabetes. The study's findings and limits: Fewer insertions but more deletions were seen at VDJ junctions in type 1 diabetes patients. Shortening of TCRB CDR3s, moderate but significant, appeared in all four CD4+ subsets of Type 1 diabetes patients. No resolution was reached here on whether HLA type influences TCRB rearrangement. Healthy donors had naive, central memory and Treg TCRB repertoires that appeared less similar than those seen among patients.

Points on this clone: Its antigen is not known.

The CDR3 is 12 residues long. From germline, CDR1 is MGHDK and CDR2 SYGVNS. V trimming: 6 bases; J trimming: 4 bases; junction bases outside the gene matches: 2. Reverse transcribing all isolated RNA meant expressed TCRB transcripts were sequenced. Only in-frame clones appear in the TCRdb table, and some are missing; sequencing was by immunoSEQ multiplex PCR. The sample has around 240,000 clones, 68% seen once. Material for sequencing was naive CD4+ T cells from blood. This TCR came from a man aged 25 to 40 in good health. This chain uses TRBV25-1 with TRBJ2-7, with 8 nucleotides matching TRBD1. CDR3 residues: CASRDRAYEQYF. CDR3 nucleotide sequence: TGTGCCAGCAGGGACAGGGCGTACGAGCAGTACTTC.